This T cell receptor (beta chain) is from a study of metastatic and nonmetastatic thyroid tumors. Across the study: Samples came from malignant and benign thyroid patients, and repertoires were compared across blood and tumor or nodule tissue. Study-wide points: In blood and tumor, TCR beta diversity was reportedly significantly higher in malignant thyroid tumors than in benign nodules.

Every patient was untreated before thyroid surgery. With respect to this clone: What it binds is not known.

Methods used by the authors: Variation in CDR3 across clinicopathological groups served as the basis for constructing a distant-metastasis classifier in papillary thyroid cancer. TCRdb re-clonotyped the PCR reads through MiXCR. None of the V and J calls come from the authors' own analysis; TCRdb made them. The table lists tens of thousands of clones, about a sixth of them singletons. The CDR3 runs to 15 residues. Germline V gives CDR1 SEHNR, CDR2 FQNEAQ (reference sequence). The germline V and J ends were trimmed by 5 bases and 5 bases, with 18 bases remaining between them. The receptor's source is a female donor with papillary thyroid cancer or a benign thyroid nodule (not recorded which). Some clones in this sample may be carry-over from other donors' samples. The chain uses TRBV7-9 and TRBJ2-5; D gene ambiguous. Sequenced: blood. Here the CDR3 DNA reads TGTGCCAGCAGCACTCAATGGTACATGAGGGAGACCCAGTACTTC. Residues: CASSTQWYMRETQYF. The variable domain in full, with the rest retrieved from reference TRBV7-9 and TRBJ2-5, is DTGVSQNPRHKITKRGQNVTFRCDPISEHNRLYWYRQTLGQGPEFLTYFQNEAQLEKSRLLSDRFSAERPKGSFSTLEIQRTEQGDSAMYLCASSTQWYMRETQYFGPGTRLLVL.